What follows are 2 T cell receptor beta chains derived from one specimen sequenced in a study of identical twins. One entry per CDR3 protein results from TCRdb running MiXCR on the 5' RACE reads. The sample has a few hundred thousand distinct CDR3 sequences; approximately 10% are singletons. Another study also made use of these data, one on yellow fever vaccine responses in identical twins.

The specimen was PBMCs. All receptors come from a woman aged 18 to 35 in good health.

In this sample, this clonotype turned up many times. The chain joins TRBV12-3 or TRBV12-4 to TRBJ2-3; 8 nucleotides match TRBD2. This CDR3 has 14 amino acids. The V and J ends lost 9 bases and 5 bases, in that order; junction bases with no gene match: 10. CDR3 sequence reads: CASGGLAGRDTQYF. DNA of the CDR3: TGTGCCAGTGGCGGGTTAGCGGGGAGAGATACGCAGTATTTT.

The J gene is TRBJ2-3, the V gene TRBV5-6, with D hard to call. Germline V gene sequence: CDR1 SGHDT, CDR2 YYEEEE. Trimming shortened V by 6 bases and J by 6 bases, and 14 bases separated the two germline ends. This CDR3 spans 13 amino acids. The CDR3 region is CASNTPVWDTQYF. The CDR3 bases are TGTGCCAGCAATACCCCTGTCTGGGATACGCAGTATTTT.